Shown below are 2 T cell receptor beta chains from a single sample sequenced in a study of OX40 agonist ivuxolimab in advanced cancers. The data were produced by immunoSEQ multiplex PCR, yet TCRdb's version contains in-frame clones alone and is incomplete. The data show some 86,000 clones, with approximately 94% seen just once and over 9% held by the top ten. Sequencing used CD4+ or CD8+ T cells sorted from blood, obtained in a trial of the OX40 agonist ivuxolimab. The origin of the receptors is an adult with an advanced solid tumor such as melanoma, head and neck, liver or kidney cancer.

The chain carries TRBV5-4 and TRBJ2-5, with D maybe TRBD2 (5 bases). The CDR3 runs 13 residues. CDR1 and CDR2 (germline): SGHNT, YYREEE (reference sequence). Trimming removed 4 bases from V and 2 bases from J, with 9 bases in between. The CDR3: CASSTGNQETQYF. The CDR3 DNA is TGTGCCAGCAGCACCGGGAATCAAGAGACCCAGTACTTC. The variable domain in full, with the rest retrieved from reference TRBV5-4 and TRBJ2-5, is ETGVTQSPTHLIKTRGQQVTLRCSSQSGHNTVSWYQQALGQGPQFIFQYYREEENGRGNFPPRFSGLQFPNYSSELNVNALELDDSALYLCASSTGNQETQYFGPGTRLLVL.

This clone has just one count. The chain links TRBV7-9 to TRBJ2-2; D unresolved. This CDR3 spans 12 amino acids. V was cut by 4 bases and J by 3 bases, with 3 bases left in between. Germline V gene sequence: CDR1 SEHNR, CDR2 FQNEAQ (reference sequence). The CDR3: CASSSDTGELFF. The CDR3 DNA follows: TGTGCCAGCAGCTCCGACACCGGGGAGCTGTTTTTT.